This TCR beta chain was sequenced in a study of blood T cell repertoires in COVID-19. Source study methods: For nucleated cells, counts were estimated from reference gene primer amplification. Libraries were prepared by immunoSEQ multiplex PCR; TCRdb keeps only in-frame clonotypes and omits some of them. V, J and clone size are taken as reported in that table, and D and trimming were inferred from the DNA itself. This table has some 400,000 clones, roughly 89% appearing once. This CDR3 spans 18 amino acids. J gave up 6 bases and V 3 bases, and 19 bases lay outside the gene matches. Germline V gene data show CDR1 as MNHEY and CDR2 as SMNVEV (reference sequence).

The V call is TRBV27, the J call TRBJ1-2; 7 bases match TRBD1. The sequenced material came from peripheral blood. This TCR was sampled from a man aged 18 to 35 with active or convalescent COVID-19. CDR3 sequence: CASSLARQGASIIDGYTF. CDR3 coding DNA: TGTGCCAGCAGTTTGGCCCGACAGGGAGCCTCAATAATTGATGGCTACACCTTC.